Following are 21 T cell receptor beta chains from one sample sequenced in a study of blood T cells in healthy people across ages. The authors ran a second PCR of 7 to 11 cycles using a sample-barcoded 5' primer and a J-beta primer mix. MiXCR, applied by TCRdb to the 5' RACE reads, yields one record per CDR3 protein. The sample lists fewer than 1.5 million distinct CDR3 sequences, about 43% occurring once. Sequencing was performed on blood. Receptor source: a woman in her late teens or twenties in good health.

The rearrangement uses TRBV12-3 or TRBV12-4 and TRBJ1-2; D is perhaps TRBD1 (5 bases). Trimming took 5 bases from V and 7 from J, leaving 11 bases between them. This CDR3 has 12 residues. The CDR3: CASSDAGTGYTF. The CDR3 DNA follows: TGTGCCAGCAGTGACGCCGGGACTGGCTACACCTTC.

CDR3 amino acids: CSAPWGGGLYNEQFF. In nucleotides, the CDR3 is TGCAGTGCCCCGTGGGGCGGGGGACTATACAATGAGCAGTTCTTC. The chain uses TRBV20-1 and TRBJ2-1; 7 nucleotides match TRBD2. V shed 6 bases, J shed 4 bases, and the junction held 12 bases outside the gene matches. This CDR3 comprises 15 residues. Germline V gene sequence: CDR1 DFQATT, CDR2 SNEGSKA (reference sequence).

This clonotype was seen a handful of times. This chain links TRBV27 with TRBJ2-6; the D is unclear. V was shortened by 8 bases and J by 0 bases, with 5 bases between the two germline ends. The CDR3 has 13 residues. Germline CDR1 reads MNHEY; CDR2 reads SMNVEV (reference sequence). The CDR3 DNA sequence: TGTGCCAGCGCGTTCTCTGGGGCCAACGTCCTGACTTTC. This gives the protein CASAFSGANVLTF.

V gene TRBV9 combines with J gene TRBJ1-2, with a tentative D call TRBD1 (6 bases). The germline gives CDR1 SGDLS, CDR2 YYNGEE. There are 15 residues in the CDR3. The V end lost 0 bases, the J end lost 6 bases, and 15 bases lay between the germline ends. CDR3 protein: CASSVATQGNHGYTF. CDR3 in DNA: TGTGCCAGCAGCGTAGCTACCCAGGGGAACCATGGCTACACCTTC.

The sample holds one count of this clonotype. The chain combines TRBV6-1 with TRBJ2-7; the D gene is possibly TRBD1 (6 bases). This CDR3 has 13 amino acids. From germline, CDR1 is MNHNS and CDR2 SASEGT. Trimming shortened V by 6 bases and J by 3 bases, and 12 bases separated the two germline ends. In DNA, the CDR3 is TGTGCCAGCAGGACAGGAAAAAACTACGAGCAGTACTTC. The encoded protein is CASRTGKNYEQYF.

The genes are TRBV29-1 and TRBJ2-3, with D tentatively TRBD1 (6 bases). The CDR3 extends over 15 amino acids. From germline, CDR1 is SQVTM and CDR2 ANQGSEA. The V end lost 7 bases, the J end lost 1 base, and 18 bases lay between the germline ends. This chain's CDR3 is CSGRTEPYRTDTQYF. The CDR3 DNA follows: TGCAGCGGTAGGACAGAACCTTATCGCACAGATACGCAGTATTTT.

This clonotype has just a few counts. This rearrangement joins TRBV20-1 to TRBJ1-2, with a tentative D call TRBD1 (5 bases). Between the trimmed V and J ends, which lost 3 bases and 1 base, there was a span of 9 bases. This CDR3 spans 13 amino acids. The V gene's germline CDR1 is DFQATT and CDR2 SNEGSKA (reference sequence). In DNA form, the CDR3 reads TGCAGTGCTAGCCCAGGGAGTAACTATGGCTACACCTTC. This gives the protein CSASPGSNYGYTF.

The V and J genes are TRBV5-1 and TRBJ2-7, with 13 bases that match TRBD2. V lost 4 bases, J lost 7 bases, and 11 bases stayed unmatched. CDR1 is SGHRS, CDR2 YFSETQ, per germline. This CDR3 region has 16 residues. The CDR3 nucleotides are TGCGCCAGCAGCGTTGAAAGGACTAGCGGGAGTAATGAGCAGTACTTC. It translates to CASSVERTSGSNEQYF.

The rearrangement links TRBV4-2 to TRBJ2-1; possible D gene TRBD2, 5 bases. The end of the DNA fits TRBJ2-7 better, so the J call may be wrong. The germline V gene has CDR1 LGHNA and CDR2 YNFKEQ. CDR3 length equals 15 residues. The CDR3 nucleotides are TGTGCCAGCAGTCGAGCGGCCGAAACCTACAATGAGCAGTACTTC. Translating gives CASSRAAETYNEQYF.

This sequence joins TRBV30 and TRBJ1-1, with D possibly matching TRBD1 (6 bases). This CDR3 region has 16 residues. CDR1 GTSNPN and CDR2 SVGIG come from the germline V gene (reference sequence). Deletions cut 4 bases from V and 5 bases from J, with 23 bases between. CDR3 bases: TGTGCCTGGACCCCGGGGTGGGGGCGGAGCAGGACTGAAGCTTTCTTT. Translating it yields CAWTPGWGRSRTEAFF. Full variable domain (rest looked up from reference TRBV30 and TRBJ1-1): SQTIHQWPATLVQPVGSPLSLECTVEGTSNPNLYWYRQAAGRGLQLLFYSVGIGQISSEVPQNLSASRPQDRQFILSSKKLLLSDSGFYLCAWTPGWGRSRTEAFFGQGTRLTVV.

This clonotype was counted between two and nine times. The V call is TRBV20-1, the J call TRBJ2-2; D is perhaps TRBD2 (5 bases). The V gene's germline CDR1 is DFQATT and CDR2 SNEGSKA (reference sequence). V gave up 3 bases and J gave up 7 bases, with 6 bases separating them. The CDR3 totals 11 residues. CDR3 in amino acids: CSASGGGELFF. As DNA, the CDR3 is TGCAGTGCTAGTGGAGGCGGGGAGCTGTTTTTT.

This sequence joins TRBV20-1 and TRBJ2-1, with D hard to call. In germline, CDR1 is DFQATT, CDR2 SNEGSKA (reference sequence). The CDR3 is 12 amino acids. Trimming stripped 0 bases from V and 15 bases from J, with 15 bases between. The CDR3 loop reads CSARDKGRITFF. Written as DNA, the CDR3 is TGCAGTGCTAGAGATAAGGGAAGGATAACGTTCTTC.

The CDR3 DNA reads TGTGCCAGCAGTCCAGCCGCCGGGACAGGGGGAGGCTACACCTTC. Its protein is CASSPAAGTGGGYTF. The rearrangement uses TRBV12-3 or TRBV12-4 and TRBJ1-2; TRBD1 matches 11 bases. Trimming cost V 5 bases and J 8 bases; bases outside gene matches: 10. The CDR3 totals 15 residues.

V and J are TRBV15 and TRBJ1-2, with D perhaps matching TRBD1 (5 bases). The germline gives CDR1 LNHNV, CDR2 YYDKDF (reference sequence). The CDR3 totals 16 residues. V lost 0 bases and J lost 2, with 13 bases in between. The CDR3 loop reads CATSREGRATNYGYTF. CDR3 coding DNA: TGTGCCACCAGCAGAGAGGGGCGGGCGACCAACTATGGCTACACCTTC.

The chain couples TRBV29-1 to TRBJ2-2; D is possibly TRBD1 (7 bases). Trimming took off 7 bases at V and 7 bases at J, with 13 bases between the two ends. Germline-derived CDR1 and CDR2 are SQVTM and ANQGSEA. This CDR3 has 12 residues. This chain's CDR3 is CSGDREDGELFF. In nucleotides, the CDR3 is TGCAGCGGAGACAGGGAGGACGGGGAGCTGTTTTTT.

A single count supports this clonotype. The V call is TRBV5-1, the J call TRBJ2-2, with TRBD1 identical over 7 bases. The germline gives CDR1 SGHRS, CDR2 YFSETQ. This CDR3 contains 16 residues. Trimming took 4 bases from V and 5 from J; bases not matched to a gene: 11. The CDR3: CASSPAQGPTTGELFF. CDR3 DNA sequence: TGCGCCAGCAGCCCGGCACAGGGGCCGACGACCGGGGAGCTGTTTTTT.

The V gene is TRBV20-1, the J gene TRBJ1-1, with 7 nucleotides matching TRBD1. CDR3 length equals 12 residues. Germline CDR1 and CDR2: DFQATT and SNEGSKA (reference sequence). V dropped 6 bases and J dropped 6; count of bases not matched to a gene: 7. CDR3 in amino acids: CSARQGDAEAFF. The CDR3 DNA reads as TGCAGTGCCAGGCAGGGGGACGCTGAAGCTTTCTTT.

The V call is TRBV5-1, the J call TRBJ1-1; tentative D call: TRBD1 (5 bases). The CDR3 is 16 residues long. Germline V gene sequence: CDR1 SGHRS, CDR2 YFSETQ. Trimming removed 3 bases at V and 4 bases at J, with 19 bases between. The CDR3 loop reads CASSSVVGGGVTEAFF. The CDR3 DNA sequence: TGCGCCAGCAGCTCCGTTGTGGGGGGGGGTGTCACTGAAGCTTTCTTT.

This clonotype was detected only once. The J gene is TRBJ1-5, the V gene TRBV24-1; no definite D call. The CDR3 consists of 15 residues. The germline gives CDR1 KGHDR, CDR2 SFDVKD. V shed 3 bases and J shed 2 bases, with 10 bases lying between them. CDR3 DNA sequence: TGTGCCACCAGTGATACGCGGGCTGGCAATCAGCCCCAGCATTTT. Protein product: CATSDTRAGNQPQHF.

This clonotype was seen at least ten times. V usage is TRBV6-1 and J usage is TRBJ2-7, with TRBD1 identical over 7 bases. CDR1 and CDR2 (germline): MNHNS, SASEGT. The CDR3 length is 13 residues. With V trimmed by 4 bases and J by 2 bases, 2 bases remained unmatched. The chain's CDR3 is CASSGGQTYEQYF. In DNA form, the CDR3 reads TGTGCCAGCAGTGGGGGACAGACCTACGAGCAGTACTTC.

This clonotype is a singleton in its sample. CDR3 sequence (DNA): TGCGCCAGCAGCCCTGGACAGCCGAAATACAATGAGCAGTTCTTC. This sequence encodes CASSPGQPKYNEQFF. This chain joins TRBV5-1 and TRBJ2-1; a weak D match, TRBD1 (6 bases). The CDR3 has 15 amino acids. Trimming took off 4 bases at V and 4 bases at J, with 15 bases between the two ends. The germline V gene has CDR1 SGHRS and CDR2 YFSETQ.